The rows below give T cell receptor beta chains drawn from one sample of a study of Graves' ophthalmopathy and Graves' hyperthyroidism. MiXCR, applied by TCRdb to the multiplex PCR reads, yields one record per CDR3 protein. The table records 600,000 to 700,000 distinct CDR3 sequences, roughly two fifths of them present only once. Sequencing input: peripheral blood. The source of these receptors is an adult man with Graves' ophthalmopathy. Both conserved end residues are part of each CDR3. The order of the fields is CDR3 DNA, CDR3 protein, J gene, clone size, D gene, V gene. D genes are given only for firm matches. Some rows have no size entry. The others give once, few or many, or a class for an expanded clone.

CDR3nt: TGTGCCAGCAGAATTGGGACATGGGACATAAAGTCCTATAATTCACCCCTCCACTTT
CDR3aa: CASRIGTWDIKSYNSPLHF
j_gene: TRBJ1-6
abundance: NA
d_gene: NA
v_gene: TRBV25-1

CDR3nt: TGTGCCAGTAATAGACAGGGGAACCTCTACGAGCAGTACTTC
CDR3aa: CASNRQGNLYEQYF
j_gene: TRBJ2-7
abundance: NA
d_gene: TRBD1
v_gene: TRBV19

CDR3nt: TGTGCCAGCAGCTTAGAGGGGGGGAGTACAGGGGCCGGGGAGCTGTTTTTT
CDR3aa: CASSLEGGSTGAGELFF
j_gene: TRBJ2-2
abundance: many
d_gene: NA
v_gene: TRBV7-8

CDR3nt: TGTGCCAGTAGTATAGCGTCTTTCGGGCTTCTAGCCGGGGAGCTGTTTTTT
CDR3aa: CASSIASFGLLAGELFF
j_gene: TRBJ2-2
abundance: few
d_gene: NA
v_gene: TRBV19

CDR3nt: TGTGCCAGCATGGAGGGAGGGGTCGGTCAGCCCCAGTACTTC
CDR3aa: CASMEGGVGQPQYF
j_gene: TRBJ2-5
abundance: once
d_gene: TRBD2
v_gene: TRBV2

CDR3nt: TGTGCCATCAGGGGGGACGAGGGGATAAACACTGAAGCTTTCTTT
CDR3aa: CAIRGDEGINTEAFF
j_gene: TRBJ1-1
abundance: many
d_gene: NA
v_gene: TRBV10-3

CDR3nt: TGTGCCATCAGTTTACGGGGAGGCGAGCAGTACTTC
CDR3aa: CAISLRGGEQYF
j_gene: TRBJ2-7
abundance: NA
d_gene: NA
v_gene: TRBV10-3

CDR3nt: TGTGCCAGCACCCCTCTCGGGACAGCCTACGAGCAGTACTTC
CDR3aa: CASTPLGTAYEQYF
j_gene: TRBJ2-7
abundance: NA
d_gene: TRBD1
v_gene: TRBV6-6

CDR3nt: TGTGCCAGCAGCTTAGCGGCGGGGGGGCTCGAGCAGTACTTC
CDR3aa: CASSLAAGGLEQYF
j_gene: TRBJ2-7
abundance: many
d_gene: TRBD2
v_gene: TRBV7-2

CDR3nt: TGTGCCAGCGCTCCGGACAGGGTTCGCACTGAAGCTTTCTTT
CDR3aa: CASAPDRVRTEAFF
j_gene: TRBJ1-1
abundance: few
d_gene: TRBD1
v_gene: TRBV12-3/TRBV12-4

CDR3nt: TGTGCCACCAGCAGAGAACAGATAAATCAGCCCCAGCATTTT
CDR3aa: CATSREQINQPQHF
j_gene: TRBJ1-5
abundance: many
d_gene: NA
v_gene: TRBV15

CDR3nt: TGCAGCGTCCGACAGGGGTACCAAGAGACCCAGTACTTC
CDR3aa: CSVRQGYQETQYF
j_gene: TRBJ2-5
abundance: NA
d_gene: TRBD1
v_gene: TRBV29-1

CDR3nt: TGTGCCAGCAGCTTAGGACAGGGGATGGGAAACACCATATATTTT
CDR3aa: CASSLGQGMGNTIYF
j_gene: TRBJ1-3
abundance: many
d_gene: TRBD1
v_gene: TRBV7-8

CDR3nt: TGCAGTGCTATTGGGCTAGCGGAGAATTACGAGCAGTACTTC
CDR3aa: CSAIGLAENYEQYF
j_gene: TRBJ2-7
abundance: many
d_gene: TRBD2
v_gene: TRBV20-1

CDR3nt: TGTGCCAGCAGCCAAGATTCGGCAGCCAATAATGAAAAACTGTTTTTT
CDR3aa: CASSQDSAANNEKLFF
j_gene: TRBJ1-4
abundance: many
d_gene: NA
v_gene: TRBV14

CDR3nt: TGTGCCAGCGAAGGATCAGGGAGAGGCAATCAGCCCCAGCATTTT
CDR3aa: CASEGSGRGNQPQHF
j_gene: TRBJ1-5
abundance: few
d_gene: NA
v_gene: TRBV10-3

CDR3nt: TGTGCCAGCAGCGCTGGGGGACAGGGGGCCCCTGGGGCCAACGTCCTGACTTTC
CDR3aa: CASSAGGQGAPGANVLTF
j_gene: TRBJ2-6
abundance: NA
d_gene: TRBD1
v_gene: TRBV7-2

CDR3nt: TGTGCCAGCAGCCGAGGTATGAACACTGAAGCTTTCTTT
CDR3aa: CASSRGMNTEAFF
j_gene: TRBJ1-1
abundance: many
d_gene: NA
v_gene: TRBV7-8

CDR3nt: TGCAGCGCCAAAACCGTTGGAAAGAGCTCCTACGAGCAGTACTTC
CDR3aa: CSAKTVGKSSYEQYF
j_gene: TRBJ2-7
abundance: NA
d_gene: NA
v_gene: TRBV29-1

CDR3nt: TGTGCCAACAGCCAAGAGGTCCGGGGGACCTATGGCTACACCTTC
CDR3aa: CANSQEVRGTYGYTF
j_gene: TRBJ1-2
abundance: NA
d_gene: NA
v_gene: TRBV3-1

CDR3nt: TGTGCCAGTAGTATTATAGGCGGGGGGGGTCATAGCAATCAGCCCCAGCATTTT
CDR3aa: CASSIIGGGGHSNQPQHF
j_gene: TRBJ1-5
abundance: NA
d_gene: NA
v_gene: TRBV19

CDR3nt: TGCGCCAGCAGCTTGGTCTGGCGGGAGGGCCCCACCGGGGAGCTGTTTTTT
CDR3aa: CASSLVWREGPTGELFF
j_gene: TRBJ2-2
abundance: NA
d_gene: TRBD2
v_gene: TRBV5-1

CDR3nt: TGCAGTACCTTTTTCAGACAGGGCTACTACACCTTC
CDR3aa: CSTFFRQGYYTF
j_gene: TRBJ1-2
abundance: few
d_gene: TRBD1
v_gene: TRBV20-1

CDR3nt: TGCGCCAGCAGCTTGGCCGGGACAGACCTTGCTGATGGCTACACCTTC
CDR3aa: CASSLAGTDLADGYTF
j_gene: TRBJ1-2
abundance: few
d_gene: TRBD1
v_gene: TRBV5-1

CDR3nt: TGTGCCAGCAGCGATCTGAGAGTTAACTATGGCTACACCTTC
CDR3aa: CASSDLRVNYGYTF
j_gene: TRBJ1-2
abundance: many
d_gene: NA
v_gene: TRBV25-1

CDR3nt: TGTGCCAGCATACGGGGGATAGACACCGGGGAGCTGTTTTTT
CDR3aa: CASIRGIDTGELFF
j_gene: TRBJ2-2
abundance: many
d_gene: NA
v_gene: TRBV2

CDR3nt: TGTGCCAGCAGCATCGGGACAGGATTGAACACTGAAGCTTTCTTT
CDR3aa: CASSIGTGLNTEAFF
j_gene: TRBJ1-1
abundance: many
d_gene: TRBD1
v_gene: TRBV7-9

CDR3nt: TGCAGTGCTAGATGGACAGGGGGCAGGACTGAAGCTTTCTTT
CDR3aa: CSARWTGGRTEAFF
j_gene: TRBJ1-1
abundance: NA
d_gene: TRBD1
v_gene: TRBV20-1

CDR3nt: TGTGCCAGCAGCCTGCGGCTAGCGGGGGATACCTACGAGCAGTACTTC
CDR3aa: CASSLRLAGDTYEQYF
j_gene: TRBJ2-7
abundance: few
d_gene: TRBD2
v_gene: TRBV5-8

CDR3nt: TGTGCCACCAGCAGAGTACGGTCCCAGTACTTC
CDR3aa: CATSRVRSQYF
j_gene: TRBJ2-5
abundance: NA
d_gene: NA
v_gene: TRBV15

CDR3nt: TGTGCCAGCAGCCAAGGAGGCCTTGAAAAACTGTTTTTT
CDR3aa: CASSQGGLEKLFF
j_gene: TRBJ1-4
abundance: NA
d_gene: NA
v_gene: TRBV4-2

CDR3nt: TGTGCCAGCAGCCAAGAGGGACAGGTCTATGGCTACACCTTC
CDR3aa: CASSQEGQVYGYTF
j_gene: TRBJ1-2
abundance: many
d_gene: TRBD1
v_gene: TRBV4-2

CDR3nt: TGTGCCAGCAGCCCGGGACTAGTTTTAAGAGAGACCCAGTACTTC
CDR3aa: CASSPGLVLRETQYF
j_gene: TRBJ2-5
abundance: few
d_gene: TRBD2
v_gene: TRBV7-9

CDR3nt: TGTGCCACCATACAGGGGCATCAGCCCCAGCATTTT
CDR3aa: CATIQGHQPQHF
j_gene: TRBJ1-5
abundance: once
d_gene: TRBD1
v_gene: TRBV19

CDR3nt: TGTGCCTGGAGTGTACAGTCAGGGTTTGGTGAAAAACTGTTTTTT
CDR3aa: CAWSVQSGFGEKLFF
j_gene: TRBJ1-4
abundance: few
d_gene: NA
v_gene: TRBV7-9

CDR3nt: TGTGCCAGCAGCCGAACTTCTGACGGCTATGGCTACACCTTC
CDR3aa: CASSRTSDGYGYTF
j_gene: TRBJ1-2
abundance: many
d_gene: NA
v_gene: TRBV14

CDR3nt: TGTGCCAGTAGTTCGGACAGGAACTCTGGAAACACCATATATTTT
CDR3aa: CASSSDRNSGNTIYF
j_gene: TRBJ1-3
abundance: few
d_gene: TRBD1
v_gene: TRBV19

CDR3nt: TGTGCCAGCAGCCAAGCCCCCGTTGGAGAAGCTTTCTTT
CDR3aa: CASSQAPVGEAFF
j_gene: TRBJ1-1
abundance: NA
d_gene: NA
v_gene: TRBV3-1

CDR3nt: TGTGCCAGCAGTGGGACAGTTAACCAAGAGACCCAGTACTTC
CDR3aa: CASSGTVNQETQYF
j_gene: TRBJ2-5
abundance: many
d_gene: TRBD1
v_gene: TRBV12-3/TRBV12-4

CDR3nt: TGTGCCATCAGTGCCCAGGGACAAAGCTCCTACGAGCAGTACTTC
CDR3aa: CAISAQGQSSYEQYF
j_gene: TRBJ2-7
abundance: NA
d_gene: NA
v_gene: TRBV10-3

CDR3nt: TGTGCCAGCAGTTACTCCGGGACAGGGGATGAAAAACTGTTTTTT
CDR3aa: CASSYSGTGDEKLFF
j_gene: TRBJ1-4
abundance: many
d_gene: TRBD1
v_gene: TRBV6-5

CDR3nt: TGTGCCAGCAGTGGAGGACTAAGCGGGCTGGGTACGCAGTATTTT
CDR3aa: CASSGGLSGLGTQYF
j_gene: TRBJ2-3
abundance: NA
d_gene: NA
v_gene: TRBV2

CDR3nt: TGCAGTGCCAGGTGGGGGGCCACTGAAGCTTTCTTT
CDR3aa: CSARWGATEAFF
j_gene: TRBJ1-1
abundance: NA
d_gene: NA
v_gene: TRBV20-1

CDR3nt: TGTGCCAGCAGCTTGGGACAGGGGGGGGCCCCCCTCGACCAGTACTTC
CDR3aa: CASSLGQGGAPLDQYF
j_gene: TRBJ2-5
abundance: NA
d_gene: TRBD1
v_gene: TRBV7-9

CDR3nt: TGCAGTGCTAGTGGGACCTACGAGCAGTACTTC
CDR3aa: CSASGTYEQYF
j_gene: TRBJ2-7
abundance: many
d_gene: NA
v_gene: TRBV20-1

CDR3nt: TGCAGTGCTAGAGCGCAAACCGGGACTAGCGGGACCTACGAGCAGTACTTC
CDR3aa: CSARAQTGTSGTYEQYF
j_gene: TRBJ2-7
abundance: many
d_gene: TRBD2
v_gene: TRBV20-1

CDR3nt: TGTGCCAGCAGGGGGGGGGGCGATCCTTTTTACGAGCAGTACTTC
CDR3aa: CASRGGGDPFYEQYF
j_gene: TRBJ2-7
abundance: few
d_gene: NA
v_gene: TRBV7-4